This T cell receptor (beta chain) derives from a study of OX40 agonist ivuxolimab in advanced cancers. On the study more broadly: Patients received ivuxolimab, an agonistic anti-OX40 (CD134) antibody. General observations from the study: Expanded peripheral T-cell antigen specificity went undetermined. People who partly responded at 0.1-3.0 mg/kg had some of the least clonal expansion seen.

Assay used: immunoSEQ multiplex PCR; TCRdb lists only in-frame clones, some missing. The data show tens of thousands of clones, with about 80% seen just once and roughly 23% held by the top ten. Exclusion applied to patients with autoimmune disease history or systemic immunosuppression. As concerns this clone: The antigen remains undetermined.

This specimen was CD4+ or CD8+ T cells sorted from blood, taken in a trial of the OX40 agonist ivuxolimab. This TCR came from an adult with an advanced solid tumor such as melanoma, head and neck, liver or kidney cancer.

CDR3 sequence reads: CASSPGQGNEQYF. The CDR3 DNA reads TGTGCCAGCAGCCCAGGACAGGGAAACGAGCAGTACTTC. This chain links TRBV7-6 with TRBJ2-7, with 8 bases aligning to TRBD1. V lost 5 bases to trimming and J lost 5 bases; unmatched junction nucleotides: 5. There are 13 residues in the CDR3. The V gene's germline CDR1 is SGHVS and CDR2 FNYEAQ.